The 14 T cell receptor beta chains in this list originate from one sample, sequenced in a study of blood T cells in healthy people across ages. It was with a sample-barcoded 5' primer and a J-beta primer mix that a second PCR of about 6 to 12 cycles was run. A single record per CDR3 protein comes from TCRdb applying MiXCR to the 5' RACE reads. The sample lists approximately 1,100,000 distinct CDR3 sequences; under 45% were seen once. The sequenced sample was blood. These receptors all stem from a woman aged 55-70 years in good health.

V and J are TRBV10-3 and TRBJ2-1; 8 positions match TRBD1. The germline gives CDR1 ENHRY, CDR2 SYGVKD. The CDR3 spans 14 residues. V lost 9 bases and J lost 0; bases outside the gene matches: 4. The CDR3 sequence is CAIRTGSSYNEQFF. The CDR3 coding sequence is TGTGCCATTCGGACAGGGAGCTCCTACAATGAGCAGTTCTTC.

This clonotype has more than one count but fewer than ten. The CDR3 sequence is CASSLEGHGYTF. The CDR3, as DNA: TGTGCCAGCAGTTTAGAGGGGCATGGCTACACCTTC. This chain links TRBV27 with TRBJ1-2; tentative D call: TRBD1 (5 bases). In germline, CDR1 is MNHEY, CDR2 SMNVEV (reference sequence). V was pared by 2 bases and J by 6 bases, with 7 bases between. The CDR3 spans 12 residues.

Many counts were recorded for this clonotype. The rearrangement joins TRBV15 to TRBJ2-7; TRBD1 agrees at 9 bases. The CDR3 loop spans 12 amino acids. V lost 9 bases to trimming and J lost 4 bases; unmatched junction nucleotides: 4. The germline V gene encodes CDR1 LNHNV and CDR2 YYDKDF (reference sequence). CDR3 coding DNA: TGTGCCACACGGGACAGGGATTACGAGCAGTACTTC. Its translation: CATRDRDYEQYF.

The V call is TRBV6-5, the J call TRBJ2-1; D possibly corresponds to TRBD1 (6 bases). The germline V gene has CDR1 MNHEY and CDR2 SVGAGI. V lost 2 bases and J lost 15, with 17 bases in between. The CDR3 contains 13 residues. The CDR3: CASSYVGARTWFF. The DNA of the CDR3 is TGTGCCAGCAGTTACGTGGGGGCGAGGACCTGGTTCTTC.

This clonotype has just a few counts. The rearrangement links TRBV6-6 to TRBJ1-2, with TRBD1 as a possible D gene (5 bases). V lost 4 bases and J lost 6, with 6 bases in between. Germline V gives CDR1 MNHNY, CDR2 SVGAGI (reference sequence). CDR3 length: 11 amino acids. CDR3 nucleotide sequence: TGTGCCAGCAGTTTACAGGATGGCTACACCTTC. Translation gives CASSLQDGYTF.

This chain uses TRBV2 with TRBJ2-7; TRBD1 might be the D (6 bases). CDR1 SNHLY and CDR2 FYNNEI come from the germline V gene. The CDR3 loop spans 13 amino acids. Trimming removed 7 bases from V and 2 bases from J, with 12 bases in between. CDR3 sequence: CASNGQWTYEQYF. The CDR3 DNA sequence: TGTGCCAGCAACGGACAGTGGACCTACGAGCAGTACTTC.

This clonotype was counted many times. CDR3 nucleotide sequence: TGTGCCAGCAGCTTTGGGACAGAAGAGACCCAGTACTTC. This gives the protein CASSFGTEETQYF. The chain joins TRBV5-4 to TRBJ2-5; 7 bases map to TRBD1. The CDR3 runs 13 residues. The germline gives CDR1 SGHNT, CDR2 YYREEE (reference sequence). After removal of 2 bases from V and 3 bases from J, the junction contained 1 base not matched to a gene. Using reference TRBV5-4 and TRBJ2-5 for the parts outside the CDR3, the full variable domain is ETGVTQSPTHLIKTRGQQVTLRCSSQSGHNTVSWYQQALGQGPQFIFQYYREEENGRGNFPPRFSGLQFPNYSSELNVNALELDDSALYLCASSFGTEETQYFGPGTRLLVL.

This chain uses TRBV4-2 with TRBJ2-4; D unresolved. Deletions cut 1 base from V and 0 bases from J, with 7 bases between. Per the germline V gene, CDR1 is LGHNA and CDR2 is YNFKEQ. This CDR3 spans 15 amino acids. The CDR3 region is CASSQVSSAKNIQYF. Written as DNA, the CDR3 is TGTGCCAGCAGCCAAGTGTCGTCAGCCAAAAACATTCAGTACTTC.

This clonotype was found a few times. The chain has TRBV5-4 and TRBJ2-6; D call uncertain. V dropped 0 bases and J dropped 0 bases, with 10 bases sitting between them. From germline, CDR1 is SGHNT and CDR2 YYREEE (reference sequence). The CDR3 spans 17 residues. The CDR3 loop reads CASSLGGPFSGANVLTF. CDR3 bases: TGTGCCAGCAGCTTGGGAGGACCTTTCTCTGGGGCCAACGTCCTGACTTTC.

This rearrangement joins TRBV25-1 to TRBJ2-1, with D unclear. Germline-derived CDR1 and CDR2 are MGHDK and SYGVNS. The CDR3 extends over 13 amino acids. V gave up 4 bases and J gave up 8 bases, with 12 bases separating them. The CDR3 DNA sequence: TGTGCCAGCAGTGTCGGTCTTGTGGATGAGCAGTTCTTC. It encodes CASSVGLVDEQFF.

CDR3 sequence reads: CSARGAVGETQYF. In DNA form, the CDR3 reads TGCAGTGCTAGAGGGGCGGTGGGGGAGACCCAGTACTTC. This chain connects TRBV20-1 to TRBJ2-5; D remains ambiguous. Germline V lookup: CDR1 DFQATT, CDR2 SNEGSKA (reference sequence). The CDR3 extends over 13 amino acids. V lost 1 base and J 5 bases, leaving 11 bases between the germline ends.

A note on this clonotype: One junction end does not reproduce the germline sequence, and a read error may be involved. The rearrangement uses TRBV6-2 or TRBV6-3 and TRBJ2-3; the match to TRBD2 covers 10 bases. The CDR3 has 17 residues. Germline loops: CDR1 MNHEY, CDR2 SVGEGT. Here the CDR3 reads CTSRLIGLAAGTDTQYF. The CDR3 coding sequence is TGTACCAGCAGATTAATTGGACTAGCGGCGGGGACAGATACGCAGTATTTT.

V and J are TRBV25-1 and TRBJ2-5; perhaps TRBD2 as D (5 bases). The V gene's germline CDR1 is MGHDK and CDR2 SYGVNS. CDR3 length: 16 residues. V gave up 2 bases and J gave up 5 bases, with 18 bases separating them. The CDR3 sequence: CASSESVLVKRETQYF. CDR3 bases: TGTGCCAGCAGTGAAAGCGTACTAGTGAAGAGGGAGACCCAGTACTTC.

This sequence joins TRBV3-1 and TRBJ2-3; 9 bases are shared with TRBD2. Germline V lookup: CDR1 LGHDT, CDR2 YNNKEL (reference sequence). CDR3 length equals 17 residues. V trimming: 4 bases; J trimming: 0 bases; junction bases outside the gene matches: 8. CDR3 in amino acids: CASSPGLAGASTDTQYF. CDR3 bases: TGTGCCAGCAGCCCGGGACTAGCTGGAGCTAGCACAGATACGCAGTATTTT.